Listed below are T cell receptor beta chains from one sample, sequenced in a study of blood T cell repertoires in COVID-19. The protocol was immunoSEQ multiplex PCR, while the TCRdb copy is restricted to in-frame clones and leaves out a portion. The repertoire consists of some 150,000 clones, with around 87% occurring once and the leading ten covering 8% to 9%. Source material: peripheral blood. These receptors came from a woman aged 50 to 60 with active or convalescent COVID-19. CDR3s include the opening cysteine and the closing phenylalanine or tryptophan. The order of the fields is J gene, V gene, clone size, D gene, CDR3 protein. A D gene is named only where the DNA matches it firmly. Size is omitted from some rows. Given values are once, few, many or a class for expanded clones.

J: TRBJ1-1
V: TRBV28
size: .
D: TRBD1
CDR3: CASSPRTGSNTEAFF

J: TRBJ2-1
V: TRBV7-9
size: .
D: TRBD2
CDR3: CASSLLAGISDEQFF

J: TRBJ2-5
V: TRBV27
size: .
D: TRBD1
CDR3: CASSRTGGGGETQYF

J: TRBJ1-4
V: TRBV7-2
size: .
D: .
CDR3: CASSFGQNEKLFF

J: TRBJ2-1
V: TRBV4-2
size: .
D: TRBD2
CDR3: CASSQEPLAGGSYNEQFF

J: TRBJ1-1
V: TRBV18
size: .
D: TRBD1
CDR3: CASSPMGQNMNTEAFF

J: TRBJ2-7
V: TRBV4-1
size: .
D: TRBD2
CDR3: CASSLGTSGAYEQYF

J: TRBJ1-5
V: TRBV7-3
size: .
D: TRBD1
CDR3: CASSPRFRDRGRGNQPQHF

J: TRBJ2-7
V: TRBV7-9
size: .
D: .
CDR3: CASSFGLAGSGDEQYF

J: TRBJ2-1
V: TRBV7-3
size: .
D: TRBD1
CDR3: CASSLVRTGFSSYNEQFF

J: TRBJ1-2
V: TRBV6-5
size: .
D: TRBD1
CDR3: CASNPTGARGGYTF

J: TRBJ1-2
V: TRBV5-4
size: .
D: .
CDR3: CASTTRGGLNYGYTF

J: TRBJ1-1
V: TRBV7-6
size: once
D: .
CDR3: CASSLGGEGNTEAFF

J: TRBJ1-1
V: TRBV4-3
size: .
D: TRBD1
CDR3: CASSHITGGAEAFF

J: TRBJ1-3
V: TRBV4-3
size: .
D: .
CDR3: CASSQAPGPGNTIYF

J: TRBJ2-2
V: TRBV5-1
size: .
D: .
CDR3: CASSSVSGPGELFF

J: TRBJ1-3
V: TRBV19
size: .
D: .
CDR3: CASKDNSGNTIYF

J: TRBJ1-6
V: TRBV7-9
size: .
D: .
CDR3: CASSFLGQTAAYNSPLHF

J: TRBJ1-1
V: TRBV5-6
size: .
D: .
CDR3: CASSLTGGDTEAFF

J: TRBJ2-3
V: TRBV5-1
size: .
D: .
CDR3: CASSLPSDTQYF

J: TRBJ2-7
V: TRBV7-6
size: .
D: TRBD1
CDR3: CASSLEGQPNYEQYF

J: TRBJ1-2
V: TRBV25-1
size: .
D: .
CDR3: CASSQGYYGYTF

J: TRBJ2-5
V: TRBV5-1
size: .
D: TRBD2
CDR3: CASSYTTTSGGARETQYF

J: TRBJ1-4
V: TRBV14
size: .
D: .
CDR3: CASSQQTNEKLFF

J: TRBJ2-1
V: TRBV7-9
size: .
D: TRBD2
CDR3: CASSPHKATSDNEQFF

J: TRBJ2-7
V: TRBV24-1
size: .
D: .
CDR3: CATSDFHLIDRFIEQYF

J: TRBJ1-1
V: TRBV6-4
size: .
D: TRBD1
CDR3: CASSAGTGGMVGEAFF

J: TRBJ2-3
V: TRBV5-8
size: .
D: TRBD1
CDR3: CASSSMGQGVTDTQYF

J: TRBJ1-3
V: TRBV4-3
size: .
D: .
CDR3: CASSQDSSGTGNTIYF

J: TRBJ2-1
V: TRBV9
size: .
D: TRBD2
CDR3: CASTVSGNLYNEQFF

J: TRBJ1-3
V: TRBV5-6
size: .
D: TRBD1
CDR3: CASSLVGQGARNTIYF

J: TRBJ2-6
V: TRBV28
size: .
D: .
CDR3: CASTEMGAGANVLTF

J: TRBJ2-5
V: TRBV7-2
size: .
D: TRBD2
CDR3: CASSLGPRTSGNRETQYF

J: TRBJ1-5
V: TRBV7-2
size: few
D: .
CDR3: CASSLIGQPNQPQHF

J: TRBJ1-3
V: TRBV7-9
size: .
D: TRBD1
CDR3: CASSWGTGASGNTIYF

J: TRBJ2-5
V: TRBV7-9
size: .
D: TRBD2
CDR3: CASSLDTSGKETQYF

J: TRBJ2-3
V: TRBV18
size: .
D: .
CDR3: CASSPGTYTDTQYF

J: TRBJ1-2
V: TRBV7-9
size: .
D: .
CDR3: CASSLGPNYGYTF

J: TRBJ1-2
V: TRBV6-6
size: .
D: TRBD1
CDR3: CASSNVPGQGGDYTF

J: TRBJ1-6
V: TRBV6-5
size: .
D: .
CDR3: CASSWGGATPLHF

J: TRBJ2-2
V: TRBV11-1
size: .
D: .
CDR3: CASSLERARTGELFF

J: TRBJ1-1
V: TRBV7-9
size: .
D: .
CDR3: CASSPDQGNTEAFF

J: TRBJ2-6
V: TRBV6-5
size: .
D: .
CDR3: CASSRDSGANVLTF

J: TRBJ2-1
V: TRBV2
size: .
D: TRBD2
CDR3: CASSPIAGGNNEQFF

J: TRBJ1-2
V: TRBV19
size: .
D: .
CDR3: CASKPPFGPRDSSYTF

J: TRBJ1-1
V: TRBV3-1/TRBV3-2
size: .
D: TRBD1
CDR3: CASSSGGGINTEAFF

J: TRBJ2-4
V: TRBV19
size: .
D: .
CDR3: CASSIVFPRGRAKNIQYF

J: TRBJ2-6
V: TRBV29-1
size: .
D: .
CDR3: CSVPTTSSGANVLTF

J: TRBJ1-1
V: TRBV28
size: .
D: TRBD1
CDR3: CASRTTGGYTEAFF

J: TRBJ1-1
V: TRBV28
size: .
D: TRBD1
CDR3: CASSFYRGTNTEAFF

J: TRBJ1-2
V: TRBV11-2
size: .
D: TRBD1
CDR3: CASSDRVNYGYTF